This T cell receptor (beta chain) came from a study of spatial heterogeneity in lung cancer. In the study overall: Among detected sequences, beta-chain ones consistently exceeded alpha-chain ones in number.

Time point defined: sample taken at primary tumor resection. Material for sequencing was whole RNA from tumor, nontumor lung or frozen PBMC, left unsorted. Patients with untreated early-stage non-small cell lung cancer, numbering approximately 70, were the donors. The CDR3 consists of 13 residues. V was pared by 1 base and J by 1 base, with 4 bases between. Looked up from germline, CDR1 is LGHNA and CDR2 is YSLEER. In the library, each TCR cDNA molecule bore its own unique molecular identifier. MiXCR, applied by TCRdb to the 5' RACE reads, yields one record per CDR3 protein. Of 40,000 to 45,000 distinct CDR3 sequences listed, roughly 7% are singletons.

This receptor was obtained from a female donor with early-stage non-small cell lung cancer. The chain links TRBV4-3 to TRBJ2-5, with D unresolved. Sequences were derived from PBMCs, sampled at surgery. CDR3 nucleotides: TGCGCCAGCAGCCAAGGCATCCAAGAGACCCAGTACTTC. Its translation is CASSQGIQETQYF.